The 16 T cell receptor beta chains below come from one sample, sequenced in a study of T cells in women clearing cervical HPV infection. The repertoire was sequenced with immunoSEQ multiplex PCR; TCRdb's copy has only in-frame clones and lacks some. The sample shows about 28,000 clones, and about a sixth sits with its ten largest clones. The specimen sequenced was blood buffy coat. The origin of the receptors is a woman between 18 and 70 years old with a cervical HPV16 infection that either progressed to CIN3+ or cleared (not recorded which).

About this clone itself: Sequencing ends 3 residues short of the CDR3 end; the germline J gene provides the rest. The V call is TRBV30, the J call TRBJ1-1; TRBD1 is a possible D gene (5 bases). The CDR3 is made up of 14 amino acids. The germline V gene encodes CDR1 GTSNPN and CDR2 SVGIG (reference sequence). Trimming took off 2 bases at V and 4 bases at J, with 14 bases between the two ends. The CDR3 here is CAWSRGMVGTEAFF. The sequenced CDR3 bases are TGTGCCTGGAGTAGGGGAATGGTGGGCACTGAA. The full variable domain, its missing parts supplied by reference TRBV30 and TRBJ1-1, is SQTIHQWPATLVQPVGSPLSLECTVEGTSNPNLYWYRQAAGRGLQLLFYSVGIGQISSEVPQNLSASRPQDRQFILSSKKLLLSDSGFYLCAWSRGMVGTEAFFGQGTRLTVV.

The CDR3 is CASSGVRGPGDYTF. The CDR3 bases that were read are TGTGCCAGCTCAGGGGTCAGGGGACCTGGGGAC. This rearrangement joins TRBV18 to TRBJ1-2; D possibly corresponds to TRBD1 (6 bases). Coverage ceases 3 residues before the CDR3 finishes, and the germline J gene fills in the end. Germline V gene sequence: CDR1 KGHSH, CDR2 LQKENI. The CDR3 is 14 amino acids.

Comments on this clone: The read ends 3 residues shy of where the CDR3 ends; the end is completed using the germline J gene. V usage is TRBV11-2 and J usage is TRBJ1-2; D remains ambiguous. The CDR3 runs to 15 residues. V lost 0 bases and J 6 bases, leaving 14 bases between the germline ends. Germline CDR1 is SGHAT and CDR2 is FQNNGV. Partial CDR3 DNA: TGTGCCAGCAGCTTAGATCTGTGGGCCTCTAATGGC. Protein: CASSLDLWASNG. The entire CDR3 reads CASSLDLWASNGYTF.

For this clone: The read ends 3 residues shy of where the CDR3 ends; the end is completed using the germline J gene. The chain uses TRBV7-6 and TRBJ1-2, with D possibly being TRBD1 (5 bases). The length of the CDR3 is 15 residues. Germline-derived CDR1 and CDR2 are SGHVS and FNYEAQ. CDR3: CASSPPRDQAGGYTF. The sequenced CDR3 bases are TGTGCCAGCAGCCCACCCCGGGACCAGGCGGGGGGC.

On this clone itself: The read stops 3 residues short of the end of the CDR3; the missing end is completed from the germline J gene. This chain uses TRBV11-3 with TRBJ2-5; TRBD1 is a possible D gene (6 bases). The V and J ends lost 5 bases and 2 bases respectively, with 12 bases between them. The CDR3 is 14 residues long. CDR1 is SGHNT and CDR2 is YENEEA in the germline V gene. CDR3 protein: CASSQTRGQETQYF. CDR3 bases read: TGTGCCAGCAGCCAAACCAGGGGACAAGAGACC.

About this clone itself: The read falls 3 residues short of the CDR3 end, and the missing part is taken from the germline J gene. The rearrangement joins TRBV6-1 to TRBJ1-5, with D perhaps TRBD1 (6 bases). V shed 4 bases and J shed 5 bases, with 15 bases lying between them. The CDR3 runs 15 residues. Germline values: CDR1 MNHNS, CDR2 SASEGT. The CDR3 is CASSVQDQGYQPQHF. The part of the CDR3 DNA that was read is TGTGCCAGCAGTGTTCAGGACCAGGGGTATCAGCCC.

A note on this clone: The DNA ends 3 residues before the CDR3 does, and the rest of the CDR3 is filled in from the germline J gene. J is TRBJ1-1 and V is TRBV30; D possibly corresponds to TRBD1 (5 bases). V lost 3 bases and J lost 4, with 15 bases in between. This CDR3 comprises 14 residues. Germline-derived CDR1 and CDR2 are GTSNPN and SVGIG (reference sequence). The DNA read from the CDR3 is TGTGCCTGGAGGGTCGGACACCTGACCACTGAA. It encodes CAWRVGHLTTE. In full, the CDR3 reads CAWRVGHLTTEAFF.

For this clone: Sequencing ends 3 residues short of the CDR3 end; the germline J gene provides the rest. The chain employs TRBV18 and TRBJ1-1, with 7 bases fitting TRBD1. Germline V gives CDR1 KGHSH, CDR2 LQKENI. The CDR3 covers 14 residues. After removal of 5 bases from V and 6 bases from J, the junction contained 9 bases not matched to a gene. CDR3 bases read: TGTGCCAGCTCAGCACGACAGGGTATCTCTGAA. It codes for CASSARQGISE. The CDR3, in full, reads CASSARQGISEAFF.

Remarks on this clone: The read finishes 3 residues shy of the CDR3 end, and the germline J gene is used to complete it. The chain uses TRBV5-1 and TRBJ1-4, with TRBD1 as a possible D gene (6 bases). This CDR3 is built from 19 residues. V lost 2 bases to trimming and J lost 0 bases, with 20 bases between them. Germline V lookup: CDR1 SGHRS, CDR2 YFSETQ. The part of the CDR3 DNA that was read is TGCGCCAGCAGCTTTCGACCAGGGGCCGAGATAACAACTAATGAAAAA. This sequence encodes CASSFRPGAEITTNEK. The whole CDR3 reads CASSFRPGAEITTNEKLFF.

On this clone itself: Read sequence stops 3 residues before the CDR3 end, and the germline J gene provides the missing end. This sample includes further DNA sequences coding for the same CDR3. The chain has TRBV18 and TRBJ1-1; 10 nucleotides align to TRBD1. The CDR3 has 14 residues. V was pared by 4 bases and J by 4 bases, with 3 bases of the junction left unmatched. The germline V gene has CDR1 KGHSH and CDR2 LQKENI. The CDR3 loop is CASSQTGGGTEAFF. CDR3 DNA (partial): TGTGCCAGCTCACAGACAGGGGGCGGCACTGAA.

On this clone itself: The read comes to an end 3 residues before the CDR3 does, leaving the germline J gene to fill in the end. The V and J genes are TRBV18 and TRBJ1-2; no firm D call. Germline V gene sequence: CDR1 KGHSH, CDR2 LQKENI. The CDR3 extends over 14 amino acids. The part of the CDR3 DNA that was read is TGTGCCAGCTCACCACTTTTGGGTTATAGCGAC. This gives the protein CASSPLLGYSD. The full CDR3 protein is CASSPLLGYSDYTF.

This clone is medium-sized (0.01 to 0.1%) by frequency. The read falls 3 residues short of the CDR3 end, and the missing part is taken from the germline J gene. The chain carries TRBV19 and TRBJ1-4; 7 bases match TRBD1. Germline values: CDR1 LNHDA, CDR2 SQIVND (reference sequence). The CDR3 is 17 amino acids. V dropped 2 bases and J dropped 1; count of bases not matched to a gene: 7. The DNA read from the CDR3 is TGTGCCAGTAGTATAAGGGGACAGTTGATAACTAATGAAAAA. This codes for CASSIRGQLITNEK. The entire CDR3 reads CASSIRGQLITNEKLFF.

As to this clone: The CDR3 end lies 3 residues beyond the end of the read and is filled in from the germline J gene. This chain uses TRBV7-3 with TRBJ2-7, with unresolved D. CDR3 length: 13 amino acids. V lost 2 bases to trimming and J lost 2 bases, with 7 bases between them. The germline V gene has CDR1 SGHTA and CDR2 FQGTGA. Incomplete CDR3 DNA: TGTGCCAGCAGCTTAGGTTCGGCCTACGAG. It is translated as CASSLGSAYE. The entire CDR3 protein is CASSLGSAYEQYF.

CDR3 protein: CSASRGGEQYF. The DNA read from the CDR3 is TGCAGTGCTAGTCGAGGTGGCGAG. This sequence joins TRBV20-1 and TRBJ2-7; D not certain. The DNA ends 3 residues before the CDR3 does, and the rest of the CDR3 is filled in from the germline J gene. Trimming pared 3 bases from V and 6 bases from J, leaving 9 bases between. There are 11 residues in the CDR3. Germline lookup yields CDR1 DFQATT and CDR2 SNEGSKA (reference sequence).

About this clone: The read is 3 residues too short to cover the CDR3 end, so that end is filled in from the germline J gene. This chain links TRBV23-1 with TRBJ2-2; 7 bases map to TRBD1. TRBV23-1 is filed as an ORF, its function uncertain. V lost 2 bases and J lost 2; bases outside the gene matches: 5. CDR3 size: 16 residues. The CDR3 sequence is CASSQRQGLNTGELFF. The covered CDR3 bases are TGCGCCAGCAGTCAACGACAGGGCCTAAACACCGGGGAG.

Notes on this clone: The DNA ends 3 residues before the CDR3 does, and the rest of the CDR3 is filled in from the germline J gene. The chain is built from TRBV30 and TRBJ1-1; D perhaps matches TRBD1 (5 bases). This CDR3 contains 15 residues. V dropped 2 bases and J dropped 5 bases, with 18 bases sitting between them. CDR1 and CDR2 from the germline V gene are GTSNPN and SVGIG (reference sequence). The CDR3 DNA, read in part, is TGTGCCTGGAGTACCACAGTTTGGGAGGGGACTGAA. Its protein product is CAWSTTVWEGTE. The full-length CDR3 reads as CAWSTTVWEGTEAFF.